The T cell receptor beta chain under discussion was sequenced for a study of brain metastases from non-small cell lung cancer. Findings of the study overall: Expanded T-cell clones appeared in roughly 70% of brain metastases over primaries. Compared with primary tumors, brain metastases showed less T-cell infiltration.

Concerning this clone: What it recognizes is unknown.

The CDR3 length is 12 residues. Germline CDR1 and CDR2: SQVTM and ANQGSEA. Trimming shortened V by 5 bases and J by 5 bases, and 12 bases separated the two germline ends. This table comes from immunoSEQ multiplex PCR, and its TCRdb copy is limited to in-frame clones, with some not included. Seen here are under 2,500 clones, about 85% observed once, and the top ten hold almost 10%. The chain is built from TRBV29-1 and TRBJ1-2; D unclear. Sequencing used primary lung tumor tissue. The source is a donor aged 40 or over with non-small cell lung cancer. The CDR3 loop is CSVNSGPYGYTF. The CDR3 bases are TGCAGCGTTAATTCAGGACCTTATGGCTACACCTTC.